The 32 T cell receptor beta chains presented below share a single source sample, sequenced in a study of siplizumab effects on memory and regulatory T cells. The assay was immunoSEQ multiplex PCR, and TCRdb's table has in-frame clones only and misses some. The profile shows roughly 9,000 clones, roughly 69% of them singletons. The sequencing input was effector memory CD8+ T cells sorted from blood. Subset reported: unstimulated CD8+ effector memory T cells. Receptors originate from a human donor in good health.

The V call is TRBV7-9, the J call TRBJ2-3, with 7 bases lining up with TRBD2. The CDR3 contains 15 residues. Germline CDR1 reads SEHNR; CDR2 reads FQNEAQ (reference sequence). V trimming: 4 bases; J trimming: 6 bases; junction bases outside the gene matches: 10. The CDR3 sequence is CASSSPGGREDTQYF. CDR3 DNA sequence: TGTGCCAGCAGCTCGCCCGGCGGGAGAGAGGATACGCAGTATTTT.

The rearrangement links TRBV4-1 to TRBJ1-2; D call uncertain. Germline V CDR1 and CDR2: MGHRA, YSYEKL. This CDR3 has 15 amino acids. Trimming cost V 0 bases and J 4 bases, with 12 bases left between them. This CDR3 is CASSQDISWGYGYTF. CDR3 bases: TGCGCCAGCAGCCAAGACATCTCCTGGGGCTATGGCTACACCTTC.

The V and J genes are TRBV28 and TRBJ1-2; D remains unclear. Germline values: CDR1 MDHEN, CDR2 SYDVKM. The CDR3 runs 14 residues. V dropped 8 bases and J dropped 0 bases, with 13 bases sitting between them. CDR3 sequence reads: CASLFAGANYGYTF. CDR3 sequence (DNA): TGTGCCAGCCTTTTTGCGGGAGCTAACTATGGCTACACCTTC.

V usage is TRBV7-8 and J usage is TRBJ2-6, with D hard to call. This CDR3 is built from 15 residues. The germline V and J ends were trimmed by 5 bases and 0 bases, with 8 bases remaining between them. CDR1 is SGHVS, CDR2 FQNEAQ, per germline. The CDR3 nucleotides read TGTGCCAGCAGCCCACGGTTCTCTGGGGCCAACGTCCTGACTTTC. It translates to CASSPRFSGANVLTF.

This chain joins TRBV4-1 and TRBJ2-3; D remains unclear. CDR1 is MGHRA and CDR2 is YSYEKL in the germline V gene. Trimming pared 0 bases from V and 0 bases from J, leaving 1 base between. CDR3 length equals 13 residues. The CDR3 bases are TGCGCCAGCAGCCAAGACAGCACAGATACGCAGTATTTT. It specifies CASSQDSTDTQYF.

The genes are TRBV7-9 and TRBJ1-2, with TRBD1 identical over 11 bases. This CDR3 comprises 17 residues. The junction had 14 bases not matched to a gene; V was cut back by 8 bases and J by 3 bases. The germline V gene has CDR1 SEHNR and CDR2 FQNEAQ (reference sequence). For the CDR3, the DNA is TGTGCCAGCCAGGGGGACAGGGGGGAGTCCCCATACTATGGCTACACCTTC. It specifies CASQGDRGESPYYGYTF.

The chain uses TRBV11-2 and TRBJ2-1; possibly TRBD2 for D (6 bases). The germline V gene has CDR1 SGHAT and CDR2 FQNNGV. Trimming cost V 4 bases and J 6 bases, with 13 bases left between them. The CDR3 has 14 amino acids. The CDR3 DNA reads as TGTGCCAGCAGCTGGGGCGGGGTGGGCAATGAGCAGTTCTTC. Its protein product is CASSWGGVGNEQFF. Combining the CDR3 with reference TRBV11-2 and TRBJ2-1 gives the whole variable domain EAGVAQSPRYKIIEKRQSVAFWCNPISGHATLYWYQQILGQGPKLLIQFQNNGVVDDSQLPKDRFSAERLKGVDSTLKIQPAKLEDSAVYLCASSWGGVGNEQFFGPGTRLTVL.

This clone was recorded many times. The V and J genes are TRBV7-3 and TRBJ2-1; 7 bases agree with TRBD1. This CDR3 is 16 amino acids long. Germline CDR1 and CDR2: SGHTA and FQGTGA. The trim removed 5 bases at V and 7 bases at J, leaving 14 bases unmatched. The CDR3 DNA is TGTGCCAGCAGCCACAGGGACAGCGGACTTACGAATGAGCAGTTCTTC. As protein: CASSHRDSGLTNEQFF.

The V and J genes are TRBV9 and TRBJ2-3; tentatively, D is TRBD1 (6 bases). Trimming took off 5 bases at V and 5 bases at J, with 12 bases between the two ends. Germline V lookup: CDR1 SGDLS, CDR2 YYNGEE. The CDR3 contains 13 residues. The CDR3 DNA sequence: TGTGCCAGCAGTTACTCAGGGGAAGATACGCAGTATTTT. Its protein product is CASSYSGEDTQYF.

This chain connects TRBV2 to TRBJ2-1; D is possibly TRBD2 (6 bases). Germline V CDR1 and CDR2: SNHLY, FYNNEI. V shed 5 bases and J shed 5 bases, with 22 bases lying between them. CDR3 size: 17 residues. The CDR3 DNA follows: TGTGCCAGCAGTCAATTAGCGGCACCGTCCTTCGACAATGAGCAGTTCTTC. It yields the protein CASSQLAAPSFDNEQFF.

V and J are TRBV6-1 and TRBJ1-1, with 8 bases aligning to TRBD1. Germline V lookup: CDR1 MNHNS, CDR2 SASEGT. V trimming: 5 bases; J trimming: 7 bases; junction bases outside the gene matches: 12. CDR3 length equals 15 residues. Here the CDR3 reads CASSIETGESSEAFF. DNA for the CDR3: TGTGCCAGCAGTATCGAGACAGGGGAGTCCAGTGAAGCTTTCTTT.

The rearrangement links TRBV18 to TRBJ2-1, with a weak D call TRBD1 (8 bases). The CDR3 is made up of 16 amino acids. Germline V gives CDR1 KGHSH, CDR2 LQKENI. Between the trimmed V and J ends, which lost 2 bases and 3 bases, there was a span of 14 bases. CDR3 region: CASSPATGGVYNEQFF. CDR3 coding DNA: TGTGCCAGCTCACCAGCAACAGGGGGGGTCTACAATGAGCAGTTCTTC.

This clone is medium-sized in the sample. Other DNA sequences within the sample encode an identical CDR3. This chain connects TRBV4-1 to TRBJ1-2; 12 bases are a match to TRBD1. Germline CDR1 and CDR2: MGHRA and YSYEKL. The CDR3 is made up of 17 amino acids. Unmatched junction bases numbered 9, after V lost 0 bases and J lost 7 bases. The CDR3 coding sequence is TGCGCCAGCAGCCAAGATCGTGGGACAGGGGGCGCGAGTGGCTACACCTTC. It specifies CASSQDRGTGGASGYTF.

The J gene is TRBJ2-5, the V gene TRBV11-2; 7 bases align to TRBD2. The CDR3 runs 16 residues. Germline trimming cut 5 bases from V and 2 bases from J; bases unmatched to any gene: 11. Germline assignment: CDR1 SGHAT and CDR2 FQNNGV. CDR3 DNA: TGTGCCAGCAGCCCCGGGCAGACTAGCCCTCAAGAGACCCAGTACTTC. This codes for CASSPGQTSPQETQYF.

The V gene is TRBV7-8, the J gene TRBJ1-5; D call uncertain. Trimming pared 1 base from V and 3 bases from J, leaving 7 bases between. The CDR3 totals 14 residues. Looked up from germline, CDR1 is SGHVS and CDR2 is FQNEAQ. CDR3 in DNA: TGTGCCAGCAGCTTAGAGGGCATCAATCAGCCCCAGCATTTT. Protein: CASSLEGINQPQHF.

The chain has TRBV6-5 and TRBJ2-7; TRBD1 matches at 7 bases. Unmatched junction bases numbered 8, after V lost 6 bases and J lost 0 bases. The CDR3 extends over 15 amino acids. CDR1 is MNHEY, CDR2 SVGAGI, per germline. The CDR3 nucleotides are TGTGCCAGCAGGCTCGGACAGGTCAGCTCCTACGAGCAGTACTTC. Translation: CASRLGQVSSYEQYF.

The chain combines TRBV7-9 with TRBJ1-5; D is ambiguous. Trimming pared 3 bases from V and 7 bases from J, leaving 16 bases between. The CDR3 covers 15 residues. From germline, CDR1 is SEHNR and CDR2 FQNEAQ (reference sequence). As DNA, the CDR3 is TGTGCCAGCAGCTTGACTCCCCTTGGCAGACAGCCCCAGCATTTT. Amino acid sequence: CASSLTPLGRQPQHF.

This chain uses TRBV6-1 with TRBJ1-1, with a possible D match to TRBD1 (6 bases). This CDR3 contains 15 residues. The V and J ends lost 2 bases and 9 bases respectively, with 19 bases between them. CDR1 is MNHNS and CDR2 is SASEGT in the germline V gene. CDR3: CASSEFSGRGRQAFF. The CDR3 nucleotides read TGTGCCAGCAGTGAATTTTCGGGTCGGGGGCGCCAAGCTTTCTTT.

V is TRBV14 and J is TRBJ1-1; D gene unclear. Germline V gives CDR1 SGHDN, CDR2 FVKESK. This CDR3 is 13 amino acids long. Trimming took off 6 bases at V and 3 bases at J, with 11 bases between the two ends. DNA of the CDR3: TGTGCCAGCAGAGGGTTTCAGGACACTGAAGCTTTCTTT. Translation: CASRGFQDTEAFF.

This clone has a handful of counts. The rearrangement uses TRBV30 and TRBJ2-1; 9 nucleotides match TRBD2. V shed 0 bases, J shed 6 bases, and the junction held 6 bases outside the gene matches. The CDR3 is made up of 15 amino acids. Germline V gene lookup returns CDR1 GTSNPN and CDR2 SVGIG (reference sequence). The CDR3 loop is CAWSVLAGGPNEQFF. The CDR3 DNA reads as TGTGCCTGGAGTGTACTGGCGGGAGGGCCCAATGAGCAGTTCTTC.

The chain employs TRBV13 and TRBJ2-5, with TRBD2 matching over 7 bases. The germline V gene encodes CDR1 PRHDT and CDR2 FYEKMQ (reference sequence). This CDR3 region has 13 residues. V dropped 5 bases and J dropped 3; count of bases not matched to a gene: 3. The CDR3 DNA is TGTGCCAGCAGCCCAGCGGGAAAAGAGACCCAGTACTTC. Amino acids: CASSPAGKETQYF.

The V call is TRBV2, the J call TRBJ2-4; the D gene is possibly TRBD1 (5 bases). Trimming took off 7 bases at V and 0 bases at J, with 16 bases between the two ends. The CDR3 has 16 amino acids. Germline V CDR1 and CDR2: SNHLY, FYNNEI. CDR3 nucleotides: TGTGCCAGCACGGGCAGACAGATAATAGCCAAAAACATTCAGTACTTC. Amino acid sequence: CASTGRQIIAKNIQYF.

Only one count was recorded for this clone. The genes are TRBV5-8 and TRBJ2-7; possible D gene TRBD2, 5 bases. V shed 4 bases and J shed 3 bases, with 14 bases lying between them. CDR3 length: 14 residues. Germline-derived CDR1 and CDR2 are SGHTS and YDEGEE. CDR3 amino acids: CASSTSWENYEQYF. The CDR3 nucleotides are TGTGCCAGCAGCACCTCGTGGGAGAACTACGAGCAGTACTTC. Filled out from reference TRBV5-8 and TRBJ2-7, the complete variable domain reads EAGVTQSPTHLIKTRGQQATLRCSPISGHTSVYWYQQALGLGLQFLLWYDEGEERNRGNFPPRFSGRQFPNYSSELNVNALELEDSALYLCASSTSWENYEQYFGPGTRLTVT.

This clone occurred a few times. The chain combines TRBV11-2 with TRBJ2-2, with 8 bases lining up with TRBD2. Germline V lookup: CDR1 SGHAT, CDR2 FQNNGV. This CDR3 is built from 16 residues. The junction had 8 bases not matched to a gene; V was cut back by 2 bases and J by 6 bases. The CDR3 here is CASSLYETSVPGELFF. CDR3 bases: TGTGCCAGCAGCTTATACGAGACTAGCGTTCCCGGGGAGCTGTTTTTT.

This clone appeared a few times. Germline is not matched at one junction end, which may reflect a read error. This chain links TRBV5-1 with TRBJ2-3; D gene unclear. Germline loops: CDR1 SGHRS, CDR2 YFSETQ. The CDR3 spans 15 residues. For the CDR3, the DNA is TGTGCCAGCAGCTTGGTTCCTACTAGCACAGATACGCAGTATTTT. Amino acids: CASSLVPTSTDTQYF.

The CDR3 region is CASSDREGYTF. The DNA of the CDR3 is TGTGCCAGCTCCGACAGGGAGGGCTACACCTTC. This chain links TRBV6-6 with TRBJ1-2; 7 bases line up with TRBD1. J lost 8 bases, V lost 8 bases, and 5 bases had no gene match. The CDR3 sequence is 11 residues long. The germline gives CDR1 MNHNY, CDR2 SVGAGI (reference sequence).

DNA of the CDR3: TGTGCCAGCAGTTACTCGAACGTAGGGACTGAAGCTTTCTTT. Protein: CASSYSNVGTEAFF. This chain links TRBV6-5 with TRBJ1-1; D is ambiguous. Per germline, CDR1 MNHEY and CDR2 SVGAGI. V dropped 0 bases and J dropped 5 bases, with 10 bases sitting between them. This CDR3 spans 14 amino acids.

The chain employs TRBV27 and TRBJ2-7; TRBD2 agrees at 8 bases. J gave up 0 bases and V 1 base, and 5 bases lay outside the gene matches. This CDR3 comprises 16 residues. In germline, CDR1 is MNHEY, CDR2 SMNVEV (reference sequence). CDR3 DNA: TGTGCCAGCAGTTTATGGGGGCGGGAGGTCTCCTACGAGCAGTACTTC. This gives the protein CASSLWGREVSYEQYF.

The gene calls are TRBV6-1 and TRBJ2-2; perhaps TRBD2 as D (6 bases). This CDR3 spans 15 amino acids. Germline lookup yields CDR1 MNHNS and CDR2 SASEGT. The V gene lost 6 bases and the J gene lost 6 bases, with 17 bases spanning the gap. The CDR3 loop reads CASRGSEGEAGELFF. The DNA for the CDR3 is TGTGCCAGCAGGGGCTCTGAAGGGGAGGCCGGGGAGCTGTTTTTT.

V is TRBV19 and J is TRBJ1-4; tentatively, D is TRBD1 (5 bases). The CDR3 has 14 amino acids. The germline V and J ends were trimmed by 5 bases and 7 bases, with 14 bases remaining between them. CDR1 and CDR2 (germline): LNHDA, SQIVND (reference sequence). CDR3 residues: CASSPQGLAEKLFF. In DNA, the CDR3 is TGTGCCAGTAGTCCCCAGGGATTGGCTGAAAAACTGTTTTTT.

As regards this clone: The germline gene is not matched at one end of the junction; a read error may be the cause. The chain employs TRBV6-1 and TRBJ1-2; D is unresolved. CDR1 and CDR2 from the germline V gene are MNHNS and SASEGT. The CDR3 is 11 residues long. CDR3 loop: CASSELSEAAF. In nucleotides, the CDR3 is TGTGCCAGCAGTGAATTATCAGAGGCAGCCTTC.

The chain joins TRBV6-4 to TRBJ2-2; D gene unclear. This CDR3 has 14 amino acids. The germline V and J ends were trimmed by 4 bases and 5 bases, with 11 bases remaining between them. From germline, CDR1 is MRHNA and CDR2 SNTAGT. The CDR3 DNA reads TGTGCCAGCAGTGTGGCAGGAGAGACCGGGGAGCTGTTTTTT. This encodes CASSVAGETGELFF.